Below are 30 T cell receptor beta chains sequenced from a single sample in a study of OX40 agonist ivuxolimab in advanced cancers. The data were produced by immunoSEQ multiplex PCR, yet TCRdb's version contains in-frame clones alone and is incomplete. Among about 36,000 clones listed, roughly 80% were seen once. This material consisted of CD4+ or CD8+ T cells sorted from blood, taken in a trial of the OX40 agonist ivuxolimab. These receptor sequences come from an adult with an advanced solid tumor such as melanoma, head and neck, liver or kidney cancer.

The chain couples TRBV13 to TRBJ2-1; 8 nucleotides match TRBD2. There are 16 residues in the CDR3. V dropped 1 base and J dropped 6; count of bases not matched to a gene: 8. The V gene's germline CDR1 is PRHDT and CDR2 FYEKMQ (reference sequence). The CDR3 spells CASSLVGTSGVNEQFF. The CDR3 DNA is TGTGCCAGCAGCTTAGTGGGGACTAGTGGCGTCAATGAGCAGTTCTTC.

V and J are TRBV5-4 and TRBJ1-1, with D uncertain. The V and J ends lost 0 bases and 7 bases respectively, with 10 bases between them. In germline, CDR1 is SGHNT, CDR2 YYREEE (reference sequence). The CDR3 extends over 13 amino acids. The CDR3: CASSLGHAGEAFF. The DNA for the CDR3 is TGTGCCAGCAGCTTGGGGCATGCTGGTGAAGCTTTCTTT.

This chain's CDR3 is CASSLVLETEAFF. The CDR3 region has the DNA TGTGCCAGCAGCTTAGTCCTGGAGACTGAAGCTTTCTTT. The rearrangement links TRBV7-8 to TRBJ1-1, with D unresolved. Germline V gives CDR1 SGHVS, CDR2 FQNEAQ. The CDR3 contains 13 residues. The V and J ends lost 1 base and 5 bases respectively, with 8 bases between them. The full variable domain, in which reference TRBV7-8 and TRBJ1-1 provide the parts outside the CDR3, is GAGVSQSPRYKVAKRGQDVALRCDPISGHVSLFWYQQALGQGPEFLTYFQNEAQLDKSGLPSDRFFAERPEGSVSTLKIQRTQQEDSAVYLCASSLVLETEAFFGQGTRLTVV.

V and J are TRBV6-1 and TRBJ1-4; D is uncertain. The V gene's germline CDR1 is MNHNS and CDR2 SASEGT. CDR3 length: 11 residues. Trimming took off 2 bases at V and 14 bases at J, with 9 bases between the two ends. CDR3 nucleotides: TGTGCCAGCAGTGAATTAGGGCGGCTGTTTTTT. Encoded protein: CASSELGRLFF.

V is TRBV6-1 and J is TRBJ1-1; TRBD1 is a possible D gene (5 bases). The V gene's germline CDR1 is MNHNS and CDR2 SASEGT. V was trimmed by 6 bases and J by 6 bases, leaving 17 bases between them. This CDR3 is 14 amino acids long. Written as DNA, the CDR3 is TGTGCCAGCAGGGGAGACAGAGCCGCCCCTGAAGCTTTCTTT. The encoded protein is CASRGDRAAPEAFF.

A word on this clone: Additional DNA sequences in this sample encode the identical CDR3. This sequence joins TRBV5-1 and TRBJ2-7; maybe TRBD2 (6 bases). The ends were cut back, 2 bases at V and 3 bases at J, with 12 bases in the middle. Germline loops: CDR1 SGHRS, CDR2 YFSETQ. The CDR3 is made up of 14 amino acids. The CDR3 sequence: CASSLAGGSYEQYF. CDR3 DNA: TGCGCCAGCAGCTTAGCTGGAGGGAGCTACGAGCAGTACTTC.

J is TRBJ1-3 and V is TRBV5-4, with TRBD1 identical over 7 bases. Unmatched junction bases numbered 11, after V lost 9 bases and J lost 5 bases. CDR3 size: 14 residues. Germline V CDR1 and CDR2: SGHNT, YYREEE (reference sequence). The CDR3 region is CATSRQGERNTIYF. CDR3 in DNA: TGTGCCACCAGTCGACAGGGAGAAAGAAACACCATATATTTT.

By share, this clone counts as medium-sized. This chain connects TRBV7-8 to TRBJ2-7, with D possibly matching TRBD1 (5 bases). The CDR3 is 14 residues long. The V gene lost 1 base and the J gene lost 3 bases, with 10 bases spanning the gap. Per germline, CDR1 SGHVS and CDR2 FQNEAQ. Written as DNA, the CDR3 is TGTGCCAGCAGCTTAGGGACACCAGGCTACGAGCAGTACTTC. This codes for CASSLGTPGYEQYF. Full variable domain (missing parts from reference TRBV7-8 and TRBJ2-7): GAGVSQSPRYKVAKRGQDVALRCDPISGHVSLFWYQQALGQGPEFLTYFQNEAQLDKSGLPSDRFFAERPEGSVSTLKIQRTQQEDSAVYLCASSLGTPGYEQYFGPGTRLTVT.

This clone was seen more than once but under ten times. The CDR3 DNA sequence: TGCGCCAGCAGTCTTGGACCTAGGAACACTGAAGCTTTCTTT. Translated: CASSLGPRNTEAFF. V gene TRBV23-1 combines with J gene TRBJ1-1, with D uncertain. TRBV23-1 is an ORF, and what it does is uncertain. This CDR3 has 14 residues. Trimming removed 4 bases at V and 1 base at J, with 10 bases between.

This clone showed up just once. This chain joins TRBV2 and TRBJ1-3; D not resolved. CDR3 length equals 15 residues. Per the germline V gene, CDR1 is SNHLY and CDR2 is FYNNEI. Trimming cost V 1 base and J 4 bases, with 11 bases left between them. The CDR3 spells CASSEGSGSGNTIYF. The CDR3 DNA sequence: TGTGCCAGCAGTGAAGGGTCCGGCTCGGGAAACACCATATATTTT. Together with reference TRBV2 and TRBJ1-3, the CDR3 gives the full variable domain: EPEVTQTPSHQVTQMGQEVILRCVPISNHLYFYWYRQILGQKVEFLVSFYNNEISEKSEIFDDQFSVERPDGSNFTLKIRSTKLEDSAMYFCASSEGSGSGNTIYFGEGSWLTVV.

The chain combines TRBV10-2 with TRBJ2-7; D remains unclear. The ends were cut back, 2 bases at V and 3 bases at J, with 5 bases in the middle. The CDR3 sequence is 12 residues long. Germline V gives CDR1 WSHSY, CDR2 SAAADI. The CDR3 is CASSEILYEQYF. The CDR3 bases are TGCGCCAGCAGTGAGATTCTCTACGAGCAGTACTTC.

This clone occurred once. The chain combines TRBV30 with TRBJ1-4, with TRBD1 as a possible D gene (5 bases). CDR1 is GTSNPN and CDR2 is SVGIG in the germline V gene (reference sequence). The germline V and J ends were trimmed by 5 bases and 7 bases, with 11 bases remaining between them. This CDR3 is built from 12 residues. The CDR3 sequence is CAWAGWSEKLFF. The CDR3 nucleotides are TGTGCCTGGGCAGGGTGGAGTGAAAAACTGTTTTTT. The entire variable domain, with the rest obtained from reference TRBV30 and TRBJ1-4, is as follows: SQTIHQWPATLVQPVGSPLSLECTVEGTSNPNLYWYRQAAGRGLQLLFYSVGIGQISSEVPQNLSASRPQDRQFILSSKKLLLSDSGFYLCAWAGWSEKLFFGSGTQLSVL.

V gene TRBV28 combines with J gene TRBJ2-7; maybe TRBD1 (7 bases). The CDR3 has 16 amino acids. CDR1 and CDR2 (germline): MDHEN, SYDVKM. The V end lost 1 base, the J end lost 2 bases, and 15 bases lay between the germline ends. The CDR3 region has the DNA TGTGCCAGCAGTTTATTCGGCGGGACAGCGGCCTACGAGCAGTACTTC. This translates into CASSLFGGTAAYEQYF. Based on the CDR3 plus reference TRBV28 and TRBJ2-7, the full variable domain is DVKVTQSSRYLVKRTGEKVFLECVQDMDHENMFWYRQDPGLGLRLIYFSYDVKMKEKGDIPEGYSVSREKKERFSLILESASTNQTSMYLCASSLFGGTAAYEQYFGPGTRLTVT.

The chain joins TRBV2 to TRBJ2-5; D may be TRBD2 (5 bases). The CDR3 loop spans 14 amino acids. In germline, CDR1 is SNHLY, CDR2 FYNNEI. Between the trimmed V and J ends, which lost 6 bases and 5 bases, there was a span of 16 bases. CDR3 nucleotide sequence: TGTGCCAGCAGCCGGACGGAGGAGTGGGAGACCCAGTACTTC. This codes for CASSRTEEWETQYF.

The chain couples TRBV5-1 to TRBJ2-5; D is uncertain. The V gene lost 4 bases and the J gene lost 4 bases, with 5 bases spanning the gap. The germline V gene has CDR1 SGHRS and CDR2 YFSETQ. CDR3 length equals 11 residues. The CDR3 nucleotides read TGCGCCAGCAGCCGCACAGAGACCCAGTACTTC. Its translation: CASSRTETQYF.

This chain joins TRBV6-6 and TRBJ1-5; D is possibly TRBD1 (5 bases). This CDR3 comprises 13 residues. V gave up 7 bases and J gave up 4 bases, with 11 bases separating them. Germline loops: CDR1 MNHNY, CDR2 SVGAGI (reference sequence). The CDR3 coding sequence is TGTGCCAGCACCTGGGGGGTGAATCAGCCCCAGCATTTT. It specifies CASTWGVNQPQHF.

This clone was observed a single time. The chain recombines TRBV27 with TRBJ2-7; 8 nucleotides match TRBD2. The J segment lost 5 bases and the V segment lost 7 bases, leaving 7 bases of the junction unmatched. The V gene's germline CDR1 is MNHEY and CDR2 SMNVEV (reference sequence). The CDR3 length is 13 residues. The CDR3 region is CASTRGGSHEQYF. CDR3 bases: TGTGCCAGCACCCGGGGGGGTTCCCACGAGCAGTACTTC.

The V gene is TRBV7-9, the J gene TRBJ1-1; D is unclear. CDR3 size: 13 residues. Germline loops: CDR1 SEHNR, CDR2 FQNEAQ (reference sequence). Between the trimmed V and J ends, which lost 1 base and 5 bases, there was a span of 8 bases. CDR3 in DNA: TGTGCCAGCAGCTTAGATGAAAGAACTGAAGCTTTCTTT. Encoded protein: CASSLDERTEAFF.

This clone has just one count. The V and J genes are TRBV7-8 and TRBJ1-2; no reliable D call. The CDR3 spans 15 residues. V lost 2 bases and J lost 6, with 16 bases in between. From germline, CDR1 is SGHVS and CDR2 FQNEAQ. The chain's CDR3 is CASSLSTQRSDGYTF. As DNA, the CDR3 is TGTGCCAGCAGCTTATCGACCCAACGAAGCGATGGCTACACCTTC.

This chain joins TRBV9 and TRBJ2-5; 7 nucleotides align to TRBD2. J was trimmed by 4 bases and V by 3 bases; bases with no gene match: 12. CDR3 length equals 16 residues. Germline CDR1 SGDLS, CDR2 YYNGEE. As DNA, the CDR3 is TGTGCCAGCAGCGGGGGCCAGCGGGGAGGCGGAGAGACCCAGTACTTC. It specifies CASSGGQRGGGETQYF.

V usage is TRBV7-9 and J usage is TRBJ2-7, with 8 bases fitting TRBD1. This CDR3 has 14 amino acids. V lost 5 bases to trimming and J lost 3 bases; unmatched junction nucleotides: 6. Germline values: CDR1 SEHNR, CDR2 FQNEAQ (reference sequence). In DNA form, the CDR3 reads TGTGCCAGCAGCCACCGGGACAGGAACTACGAGCAGTACTTC. Its translation: CASSHRDRNYEQYF. Variable domain in full (rest from reference TRBV7-9 and TRBJ2-7): DTGVSQNPRHKITKRGQNVTFRCDPISEHNRLYWYRQTLGQGPEFLTYFQNEAQLEKSRLLSDRFSAERPKGSFSTLEIQRTEQGDSAMYLCASSHRDRNYEQYFGPGTRLTVT.

In its sample, this clone was seen once. The rearrangement links TRBV5-6 to TRBJ2-7, with 7 bases identical to TRBD1. The junction had 3 bases not matched to a gene; V was cut back by 3 bases and J by 3 bases. Germline-derived CDR1 and CDR2 are SGHDT and YYEEEE. The CDR3 runs 13 residues. As DNA, the CDR3 is TGTGCCAGCAGCTACGGGACAGACTACGAGCAGTACTTC. Translation gives CASSYGTDYEQYF.

V usage is TRBV19 and J usage is TRBJ1-2; D ambiguous. V lost 4 bases and J lost 4, with 13 bases in between. Germline V gene data show CDR1 as LNHDA and CDR2 as SQIVND (reference sequence). This CDR3 comprises 14 residues. CDR3 protein: CASSKYRVGYGYTF. In DNA form, the CDR3 reads TGTGCCAGTAGTAAATATAGGGTTGGCTATGGCTACACCTTC.

V usage is TRBV7-7 and J usage is TRBJ2-1, with D possibly being TRBD1 (6 bases). With 4 bases removed from V and 8 bases from J, the gap between germline ends came to 18 bases. CDR1 is SSHAT and CDR2 is FNYEAQ in the germline V gene (reference sequence). This CDR3 has 15 residues. The CDR3 region is CASSYTPTGTDEQFF. In DNA form, the CDR3 reads TGTGCCAGCAGCTACACCCCGACAGGTACCGATGAGCAGTTCTTC.

The gene calls are TRBV4-2 and TRBJ2-1, with TRBD1 identical over 9 bases. The junction had 8 bases not matched to a gene; V was cut back by 3 bases and J by 5 bases. The CDR3 is made up of 16 amino acids. From germline, CDR1 is LGHNA and CDR2 YNFKEQ. CDR3 nucleotides: TGTGCCAGCAGCCACTACACAGGGGGCTTAGACAATGAGCAGTTCTTC. Encoded protein: CASSHYTGGLDNEQFF.

The chain joins TRBV6-5 to TRBJ1-2; 12 positions agree with TRBD1. The CDR3 consists of 15 residues. J lost 0 bases, V lost 6 bases, and 2 bases had no gene match. Germline assignment: CDR1 MNHEY and CDR2 SVGAGI. The CDR3 loop is CASRRDRGPNYGYTF. The CDR3 nucleotides read TGTGCCAGCAGACGGGACAGGGGGCCTAACTATGGCTACACCTTC.

The chain combines TRBV7-9 with TRBJ1-5, with D possibly matching TRBD1 (5 bases). CDR3 length: 15 amino acids. Germline CDR1 SEHNR, CDR2 FQNEAQ (reference sequence). Trimming stripped 3 bases from V and 2 bases from J, with 11 bases between. Written as DNA, the CDR3 is TGTGCCAGCAGCTTCGGGGGACCTGGCAATCAGCCCCAGCATTTT. Translation gives CASSFGGPGNQPQHF.

V usage is TRBV7-9 and J usage is TRBJ2-7; TRBD1 might be the D (6 bases). Trimming took off 5 bases at V and 2 bases at J, with 10 bases between the two ends. CDR3 size: 13 residues. Looked up from germline, CDR1 is SEHNR and CDR2 is FQNEAQ (reference sequence). The CDR3 spells CASSGTPTYEQYF. In DNA, the CDR3 is TGTGCCAGCAGCGGGACACCGACCTACGAGCAGTACTTC.

The J gene is TRBJ2-5, the V gene TRBV10-3, with TRBD1 matching 8 bases. The CDR3 spans 16 residues. Trimming cost V 2 bases and J 2 bases; bases outside gene matches: 7. The germline V gene has CDR1 ENHRY and CDR2 SYGVKD. The CDR3 region is CAISEGGRGLQETQYF. DNA for the CDR3: TGTGCCATCAGTGAGGGGGGCAGGGGGCTTCAAGAGACCCAGTACTTC.

The chain has TRBV10-3 and TRBJ1-2, with a weak D call TRBD1 (6 bases). Germline assignment: CDR1 ENHRY and CDR2 SYGVKD. Trimming shortened V by 5 bases and J by 3 bases, and 10 bases separated the two germline ends. The CDR3 totals 13 residues. CDR3 in DNA: TGTGCCATCAGTCGGGGGCCGGACTATGGCTACACCTTC. Translated, it gives CAISRGPDYGYTF.